These 3 T cell receptor beta chains were sequenced from one sample in a study of human T cells and chemical hapten exposure. TCRdb ran MiXCR on the RACE reads and lists one entry per CDR3 protein. Among 65,000 or so distinct CDR3 sequences listed, around 6.5% were seen once. Noted time point: healthy volunteer bleed at 6 weeks. Unfractionated whole blood was the source of the extracted total RNA. Sequenced sample: whole blood. The receptors derive from a female donor in good health. Some clones in this sample may be carry-over from other donors' samples.

This sequence joins TRBV7-8 and TRBJ2-6; no clear D. Trimming removed 1 base from V and 0 bases from J, with 4 bases in between. Germline lookup yields CDR1 SGHVS and CDR2 FQNEAQ. This CDR3 is 15 amino acids long. The CDR3 sequence is CASSLESSGANVLTF. The CDR3 nucleotides read TGTGCCAGCAGCTTAGAATCCTCTGGGGCCAACGTCCTGACTTTC. Variable domain in full (rest from reference TRBV7-8 and TRBJ2-6): GAGVSQSPRYKVAKRGQDVALRCDPISGHVSLFWYQQALGQGPEFLTYFQNEAQLDKSGLPSDRFFAERPEGSVSTLKIQRTQQEDSAVYLCASSLESSGANVLTFGAGSRLTVL.

This clonotype was seen repeatedly, ten times or more. The chain has TRBV9 and TRBJ1-5, with 7 bases that match TRBD1. The CDR3 contains 14 residues. Germline V gene data show CDR1 as SGDLS and CDR2 as YYNGEE. The ends lost 3 bases at V and 1 base at J; junction bases unmatched: 1. In DNA, the CDR3 is TGTGCCAGCAGCGCGACAGGGAGCAATCAGCCCCAGCATTTT. It is translated as CASSATGSNQPQHF. The full variable domain, completed using reference TRBV9 and TRBJ1-5, is DSGVTQTPKHLITATGQRVTLRCSPRSGDLSVYWYQQSLDQGLQFLIQYYNGEERAKGNILERFSAQQFPDLHSELNLSSLELGDSALYFCASSATGSNQPQHFGDGTRLSIL.

This clonotype has a count of ten or more. The chain carries TRBV30 and TRBJ2-3; a possible D gene is TRBD2 (6 bases). V was clipped by 1 base and J by 1 base, with 12 bases between them. The germline V gene encodes CDR1 GTSNPN and CDR2 SVGIG (reference sequence). The CDR3 covers 15 residues. CDR3 protein: CAWSGGGWRTDTQYF. For the CDR3, the DNA is TGTGCCTGGAGTGGAGGAGGGTGGCGCACAGATACGCAGTATTTT. Variable domain in full (rest from reference TRBV30 and TRBJ2-3): SQTIHQWPATLVQPVGSPLSLECTVEGTSNPNLYWYRQAAGRGLQLLFYSVGIGQISSEVPQNLSASRPQDRQFILSSKKLLLSDSGFYLCAWSGGGWRTDTQYFGPGTRLTVL.